The 27 T cell receptor beta chains below were found in one sample sequenced in a study of T cells in Graves' hyperthyroidism and ophthalmopathy. Regions amplified from RNA transcripts were the TCR beta CDR3 regions. First-round RT-PCR of the TCR CDR3 relied on the HTBI primer set. TCRdb re-called the multiplex PCR reads through MiXCR, storing one row per CDR3 protein. This table has 400,000 to 550,000 distinct CDR3 sequences, roughly a quarter appearing once. Sequenced: blood. Every receptor here comes from a woman under 40 with Graves' ophthalmopathy.

The table lists this clonotype with many counts. At one end the junction does not follow the germline gene, possibly because of a read error. The chain combines TRBV6-1 with TRBJ1-2; D gene ambiguous. The CDR3 consists of 10 residues. Per germline, CDR1 MNHNS and CDR2 SASEGT. The chain's CDR3 is CASGEEGYTF. As DNA, the CDR3 is TGTGCCAGCGGTGAGGAAGGCTACACCTTC.

About this clonotype: No conserved phenylalanine or tryptophan is present at the end of the CDR3, so a read error is the likely explanation. The gene calls are TRBV5-1 and TRBJ2-2; D could derive from TRBD1 or TRBD2 (6 bases each). The V gene's germline CDR1 is SGHRS and CDR2 YFSETQ. CDR3 length: 16 amino acids. Trimming shortened V by 1 base and J by 3 bases, and 13 bases separated the two germline ends. This chain's CDR3 is CASSLRPGADTGELFS. For the CDR3, the DNA is TGCGCCAGCAGCTTGCGGCCGGGGGCGGACACCGGGGAGCTGTTTTCT.

The table lists this clonotype with many counts. The DNA for the CDR3 is TGCGCCAGCAGCTCCACGGGACAGGTCTCCTACGAGCAGTACTTC. Residues: CASSSTGQVSYEQYF. The rearrangement joins TRBV5-1 to TRBJ2-7; 8 nucleotides line up with TRBD1. Unmatched junction bases numbered 5, after V lost 3 bases and J lost 0 bases. This CDR3 has 15 residues. Germline V lookup: CDR1 SGHRS, CDR2 YFSETQ.

The gene calls are TRBV30 and TRBJ1-3; no clear D. V was clipped by 5 bases and J by 0 bases, with 11 bases between them. The CDR3 is 14 residues long. CDR1 and CDR2 from the germline V gene are GTSNPN and SVGIG (reference sequence). CDR3 protein: CAWAHGLSGNTIYF. In DNA, the CDR3 is TGTGCCTGGGCCCACGGACTCTCTGGAAACACCATATATTTT.

With respect to this clonotype: This may be a read error, as it is one base from a much larger clone. This chain uses TRBV20-1 with TRBJ1-2, with D maybe TRBD1 (6 bases). The CDR3 extends over 12 amino acids. Germline V gene lookup returns CDR1 DFQATT and CDR2 SNEGSKA (reference sequence). CDR3 bases: TGCAGTTCTAGGCTGACAGGACCTGGCTACACCTTC. Translating gives CSSRLTGPGYTF.

This clonotype was seen more than once but under ten times. The V gene is TRBV6-1, the J gene TRBJ1-3; D is undetermined. V was cut by 5 bases and J by 0 bases, with 8 bases left in between. The CDR3 totals 14 residues. In germline, CDR1 is MNHNS, CDR2 SASEGT. CDR3 amino acids: CASSTENSGNTIYF. Written as DNA, the CDR3 is TGTGCCAGCAGTACAGAGAACTCTGGAAACACCATATATTTT.

This clonotype was counted between two and nine times. The V call is TRBV6-1, the J call TRBJ2-5, with D perhaps given as TRBD1 or TRBD2 (5 bases each). CDR3 length equals 14 residues. V lost 6 bases, J lost 5 bases, and 16 bases lay in between. Germline V CDR1 and CDR2: MNHNS, SASEGT. The CDR3 bases are TGTGCCAGCAGCACAGAGGGGCTAGGGGAGACCCAGTACTTC. Amino acid sequence: CASSTEGLGETQYF.

This clonotype has a count of ten or more. The rearrangement links TRBV12-3 or TRBV12-4 to TRBJ2-2; D tentatively fits TRBD1 or TRBD2 (5 bases each). There are 15 residues in the CDR3. V lost 7 bases and J lost 6, with 18 bases in between. CDR3 loop: CASTHGGFVAGELFF. The CDR3 nucleotides read TGTGCCAGCACCCATGGGGGATTCGTGGCCGGGGAGCTGTTTTTT.

This clonotype was recorded many times. The chain is built from TRBV5-1 and TRBJ2-7; a possible D gene is TRBD1 (6 bases). Germline values: CDR1 SGHRS, CDR2 YFSETQ. The germline V and J ends were trimmed by 6 bases and 2 bases, with 15 bases remaining between them. The CDR3 sequence is 14 residues long. CDR3: CASTLGTYPYEQYF. As DNA, the CDR3 is TGCGCCAGCACTTTGGGGACATACCCCTACGAGCAGTACTTC.

This clonotype has at least ten counts. The rearrangement joins TRBV20-1 to TRBJ2-5, with D perhaps being TRBD1 or TRBD2 (5 bases each). Germline lookup yields CDR1 DFQATT and CDR2 SNEGSKA (reference sequence). Trimming removed 3 bases at V and 5 bases at J, with 10 bases between. This CDR3 has 12 residues. The CDR3 nucleotides are TGCAGTGCTAGCCGAGGGGTGGAGACCCAGTACTTC. It specifies CSASRGVETQYF.

The rearrangement joins TRBV28 to TRBJ1-5; 8 positions agree with TRBD1. Trimming took 8 bases from V and 2 from J; bases not matched to a gene: 11. This CDR3 is 16 amino acids long. Germline V gene data show CDR1 as MDHEN and CDR2 as SYDVKM. CDR3 protein: CASDRGGFFGNQPQHF. CDR3 DNA sequence: TGTGCCAGCGACAGGGGCGGCTTTTTTGGCAATCAGCCCCAGCATTTT.

The chain joins TRBV12-3 or TRBV12-4 to TRBJ1-5, with TRBD1 matching over 10 bases. V was pared by 3 bases and J by 7 bases, with 6 bases of the junction left unmatched. The CDR3 spans 15 residues. The CDR3 bases are TGTGCCAGCAGTTTCGGGACAGGGGTCGGCCAGCCCCAGCATTTT. Amino acids: CASSFGTGVGQPQHF.

This clonotype was observed at least ten times. J is TRBJ2-5 and V is TRBV2; 8 bases fit TRBD1. The CDR3 totals 13 residues. The germline gives CDR1 SNHLY, CDR2 FYNNEI. The junction had 9 bases not matched to a gene; V was cut back by 11 bases and J by 4 bases. In DNA form, the CDR3 reads TGTGCCGGCATGGGACAGGCGATAGAGACCCAGTACTTC. Protein: CAGMGQAIETQYF.

There are many counts of this clonotype. This chain connects TRBV3-1 to TRBJ2-7; D gene ambiguous. V lost 4 bases and J lost 1, with 14 bases in between. The CDR3 is 15 amino acids. The V gene's germline CDR1 is LGHDT and CDR2 YNNKEL (reference sequence). CDR3 bases: TGTGCCAGCAGCCGCCTACCAGGCGAATCCTACGAGCAGTACTTC. Translation gives CASSRLPGESYEQYF.

The V and J genes are TRBV6-1 and TRBJ1-2, with D unclear. Germline V CDR1 and CDR2: MNHNS, SASEGT. Trimming left V 7 bases short and J 1 base short, with 13 bases between. This CDR3 contains 14 residues. CDR3 DNA: TGTGCCAGCACGGTTCAGGCGTTTAACTATGGCTACACCTTC. This codes for CASTVQAFNYGYTF.

The table lists this clonotype with many counts. The rearrangement uses TRBV28 and TRBJ2-5; perhaps TRBD1 as D (6 bases). Trimming stripped 4 bases from V and 0 bases from J, with 18 bases between. This CDR3 region has 17 residues. The germline CDR1 and CDR2 sequences are MDHEN and SYDVKM. This CDR3 reads CASSSSIDTGNQETQYF. DNA of the CDR3: TGTGCCAGCAGTTCCTCAATCGATACAGGGAACCAAGAGACCCAGTACTTC.

This sequence joins TRBV30 and TRBJ2-7, with TRBD1 matching over 7 bases. This CDR3 spans 14 amino acids. V lost 0 bases and J lost 6; bases outside the gene matches: 8. Germline CDR1 reads GTSNPN; CDR2 reads SVGIG (reference sequence). The CDR3 nucleotides are TGTGCCTGGAGTGTGGAGACAGGGCGCTTCGAGCAGTACTTC. This sequence encodes CAWSVETGRFEQYF. The whole variable domain, remainder taken from reference TRBV30 and TRBJ2-7, is SQTIHQWPATLVQPVGSPLSLECTVEGTSNPNLYWYRQAAGRGLQLLFYSVGIGQISSEVPQNLSASRPQDRQFILSSKKLLLSDSGFYLCAWSVETGRFEQYFGPGTRLTVT.

Ten or more counts support this clonotype. The J gene is TRBJ1-6, the V gene TRBV6-1; D might be TRBD1 (6 bases). Germline CDR1 and CDR2: MNHNS and SASEGT. V was clipped by 3 bases and J by 10 bases, with 19 bases between them. The length of the CDR3 is 16 residues. CDR3 in amino acids: CASSDGGQTIVSPLHF. Written as DNA, the CDR3 is TGTGCCAGCAGTGACGGCGGACAGACGATTGTATCACCCCTCCACTTT.

The chain employs TRBV6-1 and TRBJ1-1, with D possibly matching TRBD1 (5 bases). Germline V lookup: CDR1 MNHNS, CDR2 SASEGT. The CDR3 has 14 amino acids. The V gene lost 7 bases and the J gene lost 2 bases, with 14 bases spanning the gap. CDR3 bases: TGTGCCAGCACCCAGTCTCGGGGCAACACTGAAGCTTTCTTT. As protein: CASTQSRGNTEAFF.

V is TRBV20-1 and J is TRBJ2-7; 7 bases fit TRBD1. Germline loops: CDR1 DFQATT, CDR2 SNEGSKA (reference sequence). V dropped 5 bases and J dropped 1; count of bases not matched to a gene: 5. The CDR3 totals 13 residues. The CDR3 here is CSAPGQFSYEQYF. The CDR3 DNA sequence: TGCAGTGCTCCGGGACAGTTTTCCTACGAGCAGTACTTC.

This clonotype has a count of ten or more. The chain is built from TRBV6-2 or TRBV6-3 and TRBJ2-2, with 7 bases that match TRBD2. CDR1 MNHEY and CDR2 SVGEGT come from the germline V gene. There are 15 residues in the CDR3. The V segment lost 2 bases and the J segment 2 bases; nucleotides outside the gene matches: 2. DNA of the CDR3: TGTGCCAGCAGTTACCGCGGGGGAAACACCGGGGAGCTGTTTTTT. Translation: CASSYRGGNTGELFF.

This clonotype was recorded at least ten times. The chain couples TRBV12-3 or TRBV12-4 to TRBJ1-5, with 8 bases that match TRBD1. Losses at the gene ends were 6 bases for V and 4 bases for J; bases not matched to a gene: 8. The CDR3 is made up of 15 amino acids. The DNA of the CDR3 is TGTGCCAGCAGCCCCGACAGGGGAAGGAATCAGCCCCAGCATTTT. This gives the protein CASSPDRGRNQPQHF.

In the case of this clonotype: The junction shows a germline mismatch at one end, possibly a read error. The chain employs TRBV6-1 and TRBJ1-1; no firm D call. Germline V gives CDR1 MNHNS, CDR2 SASEGT. CDR3 size: 15 residues. CDR3 in amino acids: CASNGWYQVNTEAFF. The CDR3 DNA follows: TGTGCCAGCAATGGATGGTACCAGGTGAACACTGAAGCCTTCTTT.

A remark on this clonotype: This may be a read error, as it is one base from a much larger clone. V and J are TRBV3-1 and TRBJ1-1; weak D call: TRBD1 (5 bases). The CDR3 contains 13 residues. In germline, CDR1 is LGHDT, CDR2 YNNKEL (reference sequence). The CDR3 loop is CASSRGDDAEACF. The CDR3 DNA reads as TGTGCCAGCAGCCGAGGGGACGACGCTGAAGCTTGCTTT. The entire variable domain, with the rest obtained from reference TRBV3-1 and TRBJ1-1, is as follows: DTAVSQTPKYLVTQMGNDKSIKCEQNLGHDTMYWYKQDSKKFLKIMFSYNNKELIINETVPNRFSPKSPDKAHLNLHINSLELGDSAVYFCASSRGDDAEACFGQGTRLTVV.

The chain couples TRBV4-1 to TRBJ2-5; D is undetermined. Germline V CDR1 and CDR2: MGHRA, YSYEKL. This CDR3 is 14 amino acids long. The V and J ends lost 1 base and 6 bases respectively, with 12 bases between them. Here the CDR3 DNA reads TGCGCCAGCAGCCAAGTGGTAGTTGACAAGACCCAGTACTTC. This codes for CASSQVVVDKTQYF.

The CDR3 region is CASSSGLPGGYTF. CDR3 DNA sequence: TGTGCCAGCAGCTCCGGCCTACCGGGAGGCTACACCTTC. The V gene is TRBV7-9, the J gene TRBJ1-2; D remains ambiguous. This CDR3 has 13 amino acids. The germline V and J ends were trimmed by 4 bases and 8 bases, with 14 bases remaining between them. Germline lookup yields CDR1 SEHNR and CDR2 FQNEAQ (reference sequence).

This clonotype occurred once. The chain has TRBV24-1 and TRBJ2-5; D is ambiguous. This CDR3 is built from 13 residues. CDR1 and CDR2 from the germline V gene are KGHDR and SFDVKD. Trimming shortened V by 2 bases and J by 0 bases, and 3 bases separated the two germline ends. The CDR3 region is CATSDSNQETQYF. The CDR3 DNA reads as TGTGCCACCAGTGATTCCAACCAAGAGACCCAGTACTTC.